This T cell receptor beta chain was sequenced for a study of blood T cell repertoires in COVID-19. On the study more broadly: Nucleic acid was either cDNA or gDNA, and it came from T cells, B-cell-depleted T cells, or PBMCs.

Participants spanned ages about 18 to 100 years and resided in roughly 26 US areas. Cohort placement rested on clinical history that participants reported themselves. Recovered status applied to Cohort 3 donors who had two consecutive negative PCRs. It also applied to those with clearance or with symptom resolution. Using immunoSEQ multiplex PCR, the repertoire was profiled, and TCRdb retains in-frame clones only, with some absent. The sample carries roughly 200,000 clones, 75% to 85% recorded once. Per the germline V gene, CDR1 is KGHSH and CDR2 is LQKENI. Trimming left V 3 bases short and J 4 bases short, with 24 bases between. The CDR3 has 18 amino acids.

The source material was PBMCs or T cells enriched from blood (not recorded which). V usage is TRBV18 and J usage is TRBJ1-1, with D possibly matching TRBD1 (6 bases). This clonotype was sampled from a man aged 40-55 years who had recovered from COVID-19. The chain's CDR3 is CASSPAGVGGAGSTEAFF. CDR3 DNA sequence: TGTGCCAGCTCACCTGCGGGGGTCGGGGGCGCCGGGTCCACTGAAGCTTTCTTT.